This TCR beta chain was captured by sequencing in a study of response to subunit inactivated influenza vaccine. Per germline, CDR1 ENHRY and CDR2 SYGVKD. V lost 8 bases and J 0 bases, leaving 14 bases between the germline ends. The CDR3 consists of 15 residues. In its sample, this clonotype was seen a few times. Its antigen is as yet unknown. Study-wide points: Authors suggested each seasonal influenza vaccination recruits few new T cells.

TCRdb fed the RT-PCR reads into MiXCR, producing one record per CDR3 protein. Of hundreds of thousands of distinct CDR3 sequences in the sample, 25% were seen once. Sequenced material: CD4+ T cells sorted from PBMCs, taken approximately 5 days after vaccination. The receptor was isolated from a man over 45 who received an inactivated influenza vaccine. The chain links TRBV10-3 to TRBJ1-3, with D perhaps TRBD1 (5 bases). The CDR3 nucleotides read TGTGCCATCGGTGGCAGGGCCCTCTCTGGAAACACCATATATTTT. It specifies CAIGGRALSGNTIYF.